This is a list of T cell receptor beta chains from one sample in a study of shared clonotypes between healthy human individuals. This table comes from immunoSEQ multiplex PCR, and its TCRdb copy is limited to in-frame clones, with some not included. The profile shows approximately 500,000 clones, 90% to 96% of them singletons. Sequenced material: naive CD4+ T cells sorted from blood. These receptors were collected from a young woman in good health. Each CDR3 is given with its conserved first and last residue. Each record gives: J gene, V gene, clone size, D gene, CDR3 DNA, CDR3 protein. D genes are given only for firm matches. Clone size, where shown, is once, few, many, or a class for clones that have expanded.

TRBJ1-1	TRBV5-1	.	TRBD1	TGCGCCAGCAGTACGGACAGGGGATTGTTGAACACTGAAGCTTTCTTT	CASSTDRGLLNTEAFF
TRBJ2-5	TRBV27	once	TRBD2	TGTGCCAGCAGGCTAGCGGGAGCGAGGGAGACCCAGTACTTC	CASRLAGARETQYF
TRBJ2-7	TRBV19	once	.	TGTGCCAGCAGTCCGGGCACGAAGAACGAGCAGTACTTC	CASSPGTKNEQYF
TRBJ2-7	TRBV6-6	.	.	TGTGCCGCGCTTTCCAACTACGAGCAGTACTTC	CAALSNYEQYF
TRBJ2-7	TRBV18	.	TRBD2	TGTGCCAGCTCACCGGGCGGGAGTGGGGAGCAGTACTTC	CASSPGGSGEQYF
TRBJ2-1	TRBV6-1	.	TRBD2	TGTGCCAGCAGTCCCTTAGCGGGGGGGCTGATTGAGCAGTTCTTC	CASSPLAGGLIEQFF
TRBJ1-1	TRBV27	.	.	TGTGCCAGCCCAGGATTCCGGGACATCGATGGTCAGGAGAGAGAAGCTTTCTTT	CASPGFRDIDGQEREAFF
TRBJ2-2	TRBV28	.	TRBD2	TGTGCCAGCAGTTTCCACACCACGGGGGGGAGGCCTCTAACCGGGGAGCTGTTTTTT	CASSFHTTGGRPLTGELFF
TRBJ1-3	TRBV5-1	.	.	TGCGCCAGCAGCTTGGACAGTGGTGGAAACACCATATATTTT	CASSLDSGGNTIYF
TRBJ1-1	TRBV28	.	.	TGTGCCAGCAGTTTGCGGACGGGGGACTACACTGAAGCTTTCTTT	CASSLRTGDYTEAFF
TRBJ2-2	TRBV9	few	.	TGTGCCAGCAGCGTAGCGACAGGAAACACCGGGGAGCTGTTTTTT	CASSVATGNTGELFF
TRBJ2-7	TRBV28	once	TRBD2	TGTGCCAGCAGTCCCATGGGACTAGCGGGAGGACTAATCTCCTACGAGCAGTACTTC	CASSPMGLAGGLISYEQYF
TRBJ1-1	TRBV5-6	.	.	TGTGCCAGCAGCTTAGGGGATTACACTGAAGCTTTCTTT	CASSLGDYTEAFF
TRBJ1-5	TRBV6-6	.	.	TGTGCCAGCAGTTACGACAGAATCAATCAGCCCCAGCATTTT	CASSYDRINQPQHF
TRBJ2-7	TRBV18	.	TRBD2	TGTGCCAGCTCACCCCGGGAGGGTGTCTACGAGCAGTACTTC	CASSPREGVYEQYF
TRBJ2-1	TRBV9	.	TRBD1	TGTGCCAGCAGCGTAGGGGGACAGTCCGATGAGCAGTTCTTC	CASSVGGQSDEQFF
TRBJ2-7	TRBV6-6	.	TRBD1	TGTGCCAGCAGGCATAAGGGACAGTCCTACGAGCAGTACTTC	CASRHKGQSYEQYF
TRBJ2-7	TRBV28	.	TRBD2	TGTGCCAGCATCAATTCCGGGGGGGTTCACTACGAGCAGTACTTC	CASINSGGVHYEQYF
TRBJ2-7	TRBV28	.	.	TGTGCCAGCAGAGTAAGCTCCTACGAGCAGTACTTC	CASRVSSYEQYF
TRBJ2-7	TRBV28	.	.	TGTGCCAGCAGCACCGGCGGGGATATCTACGAGCAGTACTTC	CASSTGGDIYEQYF
TRBJ1-2	TRBV28	.	.	TGTGCCAGCGGGCTAGTTAACTATGGCTACACCTTC	CASGLVNYGYTF
TRBJ1-6	TRBV5-4	.	TRBD1	TGTGCCAGCAGCTTAGTCGGGACAGAAGATAATTCACCCCTCCACTTT	CASSLVGTEDNSPLHF
TRBJ2-7	TRBV2	.	TRBD1	TGTGCCAGCAGTAGGGGGGGACAGGGGACCCACGAGCAGTACTTC	CASSRGGQGTHEQYF
TRBJ2-1	TRBV28	once	.	TGTGCCAGCAGTTTGTGGAGGGCCATATCGAATGAGCAGTTCTTC	CASSLWRAISNEQFF
TRBJ2-7	TRBV5-1	once	.	TGCGCCAGCAGCTTGCGGGTATCCTACGAGCAGTACTTC	CASSLRVSYEQYF
TRBJ2-7	TRBV21-1	.	.	TGTGCCAGCAGCATTAGACAGCCTTTTCTCGAGCAGTACTTC	CASSIRQPFLEQYF
TRBJ1-5	TRBV29-1	.	.	TGCAGCGTTGCTGGCGGAGGCAATCAGCCCCAGCATTTT	CSVAGGGNQPQHF
TRBJ2-1	TRBV12-2	.	.	TGTGCAAGTCGCTTTATGTGTTGGGAGGATTTCGATGAGCAGTTCTTC	CASRFMCWEDFDEQFF
TRBJ2-5	TRBV29-1	.	TRBD2	TGCAGCATCTCACCAGGGACTAGTTGGGAGACCCAGTACTTC	CSISPGTSWETQYF
TRBJ1-1	TRBV4-1	.	TRBD1	TGCGCCAGCAGCCACAGACAGGGGATGAAGAACACTGAAGCTTTCTTT	CASSHRQGMKNTEAFF
TRBJ2-7	TRBV10-3	once	.	TGTGCCATCACCCCCAAAGACGGCTACGAGCAGTACTTC	CAITPKDGYEQYF
TRBJ1-5	TRBV6-1	few	.	TGTGCCAGCACCCCCGATGGCAATCAGCCCCAGCATTTT	CASTPDGNQPQHF
TRBJ2-1	TRBV2	.	TRBD2	TGTGCCCCGGGGGCTAGCGGGAGAAATGAGCAGTTCTTC	CAPGASGRNEQFF
TRBJ1-1	TRBV11-2	once	.	TGTGCCAGCAGCCCCTCAGGGTCAAGGTGGGACACTGAAGCTTTCTTT	CASSPSGSRWDTEAFF
TRBJ2-7	TRBV18	.	.	TGTGCCAGCTCACCGGGCGGGGTCCCCTACGAGCAGTACTTC	CASSPGGVPYEQYF
TRBJ2-3	TRBV19	once	TRBD2	TGTGCCAGTAGTTCCCGGGAGGGGAAAGGCACAGATACGCAGTATTTT	CASSSREGKGTDTQYF